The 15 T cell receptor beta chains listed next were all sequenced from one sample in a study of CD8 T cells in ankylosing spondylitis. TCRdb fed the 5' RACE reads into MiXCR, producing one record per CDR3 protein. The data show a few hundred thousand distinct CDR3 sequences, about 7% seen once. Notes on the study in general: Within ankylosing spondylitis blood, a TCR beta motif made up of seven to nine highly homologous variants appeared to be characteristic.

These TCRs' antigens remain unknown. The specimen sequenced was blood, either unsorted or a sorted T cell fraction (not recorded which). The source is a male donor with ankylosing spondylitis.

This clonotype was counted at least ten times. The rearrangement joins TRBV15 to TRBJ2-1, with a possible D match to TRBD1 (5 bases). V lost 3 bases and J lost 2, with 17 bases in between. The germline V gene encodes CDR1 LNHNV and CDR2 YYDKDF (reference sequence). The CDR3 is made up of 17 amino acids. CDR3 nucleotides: TGTGCCACCAGCAGGACAGCAGGATTGGGCGCCTACAATGAGCAGTTCTTC. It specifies CATSRTAGLGAYNEQFF.

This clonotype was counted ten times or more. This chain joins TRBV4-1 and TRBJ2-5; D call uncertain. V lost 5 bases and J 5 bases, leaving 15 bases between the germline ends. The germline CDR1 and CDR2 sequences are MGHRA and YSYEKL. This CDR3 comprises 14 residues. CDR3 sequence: CASSLGGLDETQYF. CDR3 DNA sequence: TGCGCCAGCAGCTTGGGCGGCCTGGATGAGACCCAGTACTTC.

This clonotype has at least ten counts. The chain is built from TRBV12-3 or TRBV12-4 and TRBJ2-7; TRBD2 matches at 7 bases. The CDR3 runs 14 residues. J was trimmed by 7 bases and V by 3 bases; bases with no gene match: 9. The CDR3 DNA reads TGTGCCAGCAGTTTGAGACTAGCATTTTTTGAGCAGTACTTC. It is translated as CASSLRLAFFEQYF.

DNA for the CDR3: TGTGCCAGCAGTGGTCCTAATGGGCCCACAGATACGCAGTATTTT. It specifies CASSGPNGPTDTQYF. The V call is TRBV25-1, the J call TRBJ2-3, with D unresolved. V was shortened by 4 bases and J by 2 bases, with 13 bases between the two germline ends. Germline loops: CDR1 MGHDK, CDR2 SYGVNS. This CDR3 region has 15 residues.

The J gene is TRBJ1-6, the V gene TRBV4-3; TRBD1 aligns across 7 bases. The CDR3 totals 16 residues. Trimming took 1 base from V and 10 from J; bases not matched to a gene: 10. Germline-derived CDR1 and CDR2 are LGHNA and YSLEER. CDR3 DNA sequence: TGCGCCAGCAGCCAAGCTGGGACAGCCTTTAGGTCACCCCTCCACTTT. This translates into CASSQAGTAFRSPLHF.

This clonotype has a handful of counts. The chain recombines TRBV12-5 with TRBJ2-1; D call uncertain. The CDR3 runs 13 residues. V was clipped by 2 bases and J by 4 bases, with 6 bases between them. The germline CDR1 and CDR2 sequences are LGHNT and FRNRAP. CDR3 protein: CASGLYGYNEQFF. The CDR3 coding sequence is TGTGCTAGTGGTTTGTACGGGTACAATGAGCAGTTCTTC.

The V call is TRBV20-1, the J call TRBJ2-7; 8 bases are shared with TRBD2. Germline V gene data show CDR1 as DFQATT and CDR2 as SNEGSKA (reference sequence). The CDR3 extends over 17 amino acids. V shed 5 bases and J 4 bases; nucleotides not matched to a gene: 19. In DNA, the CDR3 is TGCAGTGCTTCGGGACTAGTGGATTTCCCCCGTGGTTACGAGCAGTACTTC. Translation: CSASGLVDFPRGYEQYF.

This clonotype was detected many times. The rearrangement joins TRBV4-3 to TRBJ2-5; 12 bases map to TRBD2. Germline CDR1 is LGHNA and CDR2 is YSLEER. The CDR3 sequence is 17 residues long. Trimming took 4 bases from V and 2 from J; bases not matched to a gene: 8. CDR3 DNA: TGCGCCAGCAGCCGAAGGCTAGCGGGAGGGATTCAAGAGACCCAGTACTTC. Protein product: CASSRRLAGGIQETQYF.

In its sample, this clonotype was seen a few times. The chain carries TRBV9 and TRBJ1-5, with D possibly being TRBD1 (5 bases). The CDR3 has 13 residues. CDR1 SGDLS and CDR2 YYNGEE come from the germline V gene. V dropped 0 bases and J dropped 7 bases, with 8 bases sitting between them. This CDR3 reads CASSVGGSQPQHF. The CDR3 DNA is TGTGCCAGCAGCGTAGGGGGGAGCCAGCCCCAGCATTTT.

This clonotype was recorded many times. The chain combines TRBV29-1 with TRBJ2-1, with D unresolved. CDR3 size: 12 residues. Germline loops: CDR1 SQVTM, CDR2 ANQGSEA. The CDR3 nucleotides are TGCTCAGTGGTCGCTTCTCCGGATGAGCAGTTCTTC. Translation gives CSVVASPDEQFF.

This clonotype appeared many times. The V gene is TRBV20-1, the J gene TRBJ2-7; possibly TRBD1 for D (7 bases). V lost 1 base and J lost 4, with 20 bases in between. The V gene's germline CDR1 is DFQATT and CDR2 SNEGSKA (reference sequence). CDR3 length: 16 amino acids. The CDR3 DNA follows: TGCAGTGCTAGAGTTGGCAGGGGGGTTTTCCCGTACGAGCAGTACTTC. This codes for CSARVGRGVFPYEQYF.

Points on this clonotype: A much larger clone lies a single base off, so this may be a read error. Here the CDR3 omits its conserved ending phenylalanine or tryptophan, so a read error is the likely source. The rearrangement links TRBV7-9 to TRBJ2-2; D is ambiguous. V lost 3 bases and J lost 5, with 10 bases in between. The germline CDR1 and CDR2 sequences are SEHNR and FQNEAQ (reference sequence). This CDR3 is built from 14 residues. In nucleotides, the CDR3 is TGTGCCAGCAGCTTTATTTTGGGAACCGGGGAGCTGTTTATT. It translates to CASSFILGTGELFI.

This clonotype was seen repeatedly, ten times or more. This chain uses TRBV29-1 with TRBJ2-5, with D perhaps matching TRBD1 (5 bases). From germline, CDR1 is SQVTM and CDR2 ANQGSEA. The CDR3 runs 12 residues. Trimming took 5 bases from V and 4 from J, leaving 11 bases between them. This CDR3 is CSVPTDGETQYF. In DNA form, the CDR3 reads TGCAGCGTTCCGACAGATGGAGAGACCCAGTACTTC.

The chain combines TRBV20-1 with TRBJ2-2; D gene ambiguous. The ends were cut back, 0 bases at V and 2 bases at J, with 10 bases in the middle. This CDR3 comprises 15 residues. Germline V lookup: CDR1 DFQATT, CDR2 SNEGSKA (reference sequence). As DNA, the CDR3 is TGCAGTGCTAGAGATCGTCTAGAAAACACCGGGGAGCTGTTTTTT. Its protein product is CSARDRLENTGELFF.

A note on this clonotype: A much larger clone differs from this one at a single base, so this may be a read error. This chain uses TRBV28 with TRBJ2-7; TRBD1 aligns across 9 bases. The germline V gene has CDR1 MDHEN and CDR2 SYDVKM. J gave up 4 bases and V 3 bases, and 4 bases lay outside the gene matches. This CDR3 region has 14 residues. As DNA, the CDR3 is TGTGCCAGCAGTTTTGTACAGGGGGCATACGAGCAGTACTTC. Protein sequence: CASSFVQGAYEQYF.